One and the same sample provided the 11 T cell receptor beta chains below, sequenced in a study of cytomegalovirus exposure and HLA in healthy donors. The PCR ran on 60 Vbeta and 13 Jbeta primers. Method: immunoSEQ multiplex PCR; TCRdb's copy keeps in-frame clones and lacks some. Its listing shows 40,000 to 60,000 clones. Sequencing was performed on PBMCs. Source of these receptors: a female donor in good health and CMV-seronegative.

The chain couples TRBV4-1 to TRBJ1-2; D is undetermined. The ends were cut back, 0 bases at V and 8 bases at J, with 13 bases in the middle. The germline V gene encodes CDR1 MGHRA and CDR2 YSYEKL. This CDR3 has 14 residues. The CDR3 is CASSQEERAGGYTF. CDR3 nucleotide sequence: TGCGCCAGCAGCCAAGAAGAAAGGGCGGGCGGCTACACCTTC.

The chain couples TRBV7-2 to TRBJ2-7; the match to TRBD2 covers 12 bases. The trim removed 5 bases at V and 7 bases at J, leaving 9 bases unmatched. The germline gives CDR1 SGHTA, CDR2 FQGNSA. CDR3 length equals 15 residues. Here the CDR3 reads CASSGTSGPTREQYF. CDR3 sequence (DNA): TGTGCCAGCAGCGGGACTAGCGGGCCGACAAGAGAGCAGTACTTC.

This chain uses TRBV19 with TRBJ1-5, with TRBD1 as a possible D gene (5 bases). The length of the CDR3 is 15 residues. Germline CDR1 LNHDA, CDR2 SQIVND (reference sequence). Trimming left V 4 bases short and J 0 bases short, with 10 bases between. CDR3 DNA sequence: TGTGCCAGTAGTACTATGGGGCATAGCAATCAGCCCCAGCATTTT. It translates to CASSTMGHSNQPQHF.

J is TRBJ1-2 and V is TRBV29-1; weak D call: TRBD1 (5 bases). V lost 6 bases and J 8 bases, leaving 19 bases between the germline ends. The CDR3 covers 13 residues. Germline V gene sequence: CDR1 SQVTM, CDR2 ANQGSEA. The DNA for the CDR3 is TGCAGCGTCCGGGACTTCCAAAATAGCGGCTACACCTTC. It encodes CSVRDFQNSGYTF.

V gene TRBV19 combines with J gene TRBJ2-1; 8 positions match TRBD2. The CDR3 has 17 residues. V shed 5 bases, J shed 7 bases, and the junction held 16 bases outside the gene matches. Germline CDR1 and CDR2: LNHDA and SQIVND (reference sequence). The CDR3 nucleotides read TGTGCCAGTAGTCCGATCCCGGGGGCGGGAGGCACAAATGAGCAGTTCTTC. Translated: CASSPIPGAGGTNEQFF.

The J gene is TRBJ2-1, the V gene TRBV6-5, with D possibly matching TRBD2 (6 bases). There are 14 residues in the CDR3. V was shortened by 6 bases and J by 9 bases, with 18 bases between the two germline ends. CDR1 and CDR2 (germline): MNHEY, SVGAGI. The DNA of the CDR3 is TGTGCCAGCAGCCCCGGGCTAGCGTCTCGTGAGCAGTTCTTC. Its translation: CASSPGLASREQFF.

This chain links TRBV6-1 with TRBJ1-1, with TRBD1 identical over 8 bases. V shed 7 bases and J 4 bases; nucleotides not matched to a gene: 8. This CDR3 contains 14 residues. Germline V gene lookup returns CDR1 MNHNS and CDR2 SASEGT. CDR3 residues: CASTLDRVSTEAFF. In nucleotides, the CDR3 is TGTGCCAGCACGTTGGACAGGGTAAGCACTGAAGCTTTCTTT.

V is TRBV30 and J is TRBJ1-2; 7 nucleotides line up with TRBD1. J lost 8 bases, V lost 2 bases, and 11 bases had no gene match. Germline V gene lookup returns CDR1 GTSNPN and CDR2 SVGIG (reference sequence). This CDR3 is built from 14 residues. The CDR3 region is CAWSTPGGFWGYTF. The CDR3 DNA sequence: TGTGCCTGGAGTACCCCAGGGGGATTCTGGGGCTACACCTTC.

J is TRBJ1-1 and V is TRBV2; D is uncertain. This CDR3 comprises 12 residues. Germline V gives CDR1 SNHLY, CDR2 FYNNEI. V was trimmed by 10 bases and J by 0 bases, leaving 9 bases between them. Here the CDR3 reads CATGIMNTEAFF. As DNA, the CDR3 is TGTGCCACCGGGATTATGAACACTGAAGCTTTCTTT.

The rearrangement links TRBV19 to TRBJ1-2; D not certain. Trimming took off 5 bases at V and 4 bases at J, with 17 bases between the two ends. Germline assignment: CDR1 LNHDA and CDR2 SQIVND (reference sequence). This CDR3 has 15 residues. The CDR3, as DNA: TGTGCCAGTAGTCTCGCCGGGAACCCACTCTATGGCTACACCTTC. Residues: CASSLAGNPLYGYTF.

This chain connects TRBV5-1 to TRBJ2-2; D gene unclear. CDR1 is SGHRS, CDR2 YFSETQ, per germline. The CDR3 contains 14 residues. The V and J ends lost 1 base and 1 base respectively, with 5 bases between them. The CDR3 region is CASSLTRNTGELFF. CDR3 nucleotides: TGCGCCAGCAGCTTGACCAGGAACACCGGGGAGCTGTTTTTT.